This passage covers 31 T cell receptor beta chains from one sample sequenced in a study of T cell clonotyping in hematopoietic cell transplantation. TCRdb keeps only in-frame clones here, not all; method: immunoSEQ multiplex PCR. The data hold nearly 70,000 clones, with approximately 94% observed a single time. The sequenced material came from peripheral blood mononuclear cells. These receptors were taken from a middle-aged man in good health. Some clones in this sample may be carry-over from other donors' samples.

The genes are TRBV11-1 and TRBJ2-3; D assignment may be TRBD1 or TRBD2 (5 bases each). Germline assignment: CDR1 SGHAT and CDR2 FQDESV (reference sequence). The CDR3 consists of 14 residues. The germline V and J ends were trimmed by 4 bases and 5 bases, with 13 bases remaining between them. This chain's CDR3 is CASSSGRGVDTQYF. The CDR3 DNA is TGTGCCAGCAGCTCCGGCCGAGGGGTAGATACGCAGTATTTT.

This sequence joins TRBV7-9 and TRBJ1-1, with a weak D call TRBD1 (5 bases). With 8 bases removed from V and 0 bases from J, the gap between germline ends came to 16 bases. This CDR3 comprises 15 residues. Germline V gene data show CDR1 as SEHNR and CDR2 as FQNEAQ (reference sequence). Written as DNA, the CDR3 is TGTGCCAGCTCGGCCAAGGGGTCAATGAACACTGAAGCTTTCTTT. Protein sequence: CASSAKGSMNTEAFF.

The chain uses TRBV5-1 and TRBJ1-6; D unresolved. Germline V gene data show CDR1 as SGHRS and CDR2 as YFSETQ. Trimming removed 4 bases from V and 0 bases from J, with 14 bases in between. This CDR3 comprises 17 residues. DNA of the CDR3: TGCGCCAGCAGCGCGGAGGGAAGTAGCTCCTATAATTCACCCCTCCACTTT. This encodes CASSAEGSSSYNSPLHF.

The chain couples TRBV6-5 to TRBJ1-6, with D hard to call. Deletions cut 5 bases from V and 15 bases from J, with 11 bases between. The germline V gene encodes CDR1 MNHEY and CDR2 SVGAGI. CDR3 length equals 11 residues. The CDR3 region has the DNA TGTGCCAGCAGTGCGGACGGCGGCCTCCACTTT. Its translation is CASSADGGLHF.

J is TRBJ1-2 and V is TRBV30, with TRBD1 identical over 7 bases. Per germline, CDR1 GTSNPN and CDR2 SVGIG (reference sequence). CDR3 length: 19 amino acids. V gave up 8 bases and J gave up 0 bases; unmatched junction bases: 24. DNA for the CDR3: TGTGCCGTACGGCCCCTCGTCCGGGACAGAACCTTTTCTAACTATGGCTACACCTTC. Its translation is CAVRPLVRDRTFSNYGYTF. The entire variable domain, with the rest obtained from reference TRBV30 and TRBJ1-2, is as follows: SQTIHQWPATLVQPVGSPLSLECTVEGTSNPNLYWYRQAAGRGLQLLFYSVGIGQISSEVPQNLSASRPQDRQFILSSKKLLLSDSGFYLCAVRPLVRDRTFSNYGYTFGSGTRLTVV.

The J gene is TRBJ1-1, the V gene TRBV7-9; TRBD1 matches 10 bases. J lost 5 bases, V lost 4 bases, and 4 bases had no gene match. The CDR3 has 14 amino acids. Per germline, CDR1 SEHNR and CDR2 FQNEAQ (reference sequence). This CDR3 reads CASSSGTGATEAFF. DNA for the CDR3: TGTGCCAGCAGCTCCGGGACAGGGGCGACTGAAGCTTTCTTT.

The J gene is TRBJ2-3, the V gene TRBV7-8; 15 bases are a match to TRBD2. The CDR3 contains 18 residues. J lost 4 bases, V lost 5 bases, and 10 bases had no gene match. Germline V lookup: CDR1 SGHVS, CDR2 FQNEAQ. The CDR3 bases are TGTGCCAGCAGCGAATATAGGACTAGCGGGGGGGTTGCAGATACGCAGTATTTT. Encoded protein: CASSEYRTSGGVADTQYF. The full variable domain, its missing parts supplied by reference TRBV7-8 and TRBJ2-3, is GAGVSQSPRYKVAKRGQDVALRCDPISGHVSLFWYQQALGQGPEFLTYFQNEAQLDKSGLPSDRFFAERPEGSVSTLKIQRTQQEDSAVYLCASSEYRTSGGVADTQYFGPGTRLTVL.

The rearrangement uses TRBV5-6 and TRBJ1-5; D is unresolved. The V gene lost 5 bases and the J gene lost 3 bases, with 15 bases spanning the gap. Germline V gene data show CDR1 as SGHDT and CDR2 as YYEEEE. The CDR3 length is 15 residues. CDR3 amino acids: CASSDAPYDNQPQHF. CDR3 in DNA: TGTGCCAGCAGTGATGCCCCTTACGACAATCAGCCCCAGCATTTT.

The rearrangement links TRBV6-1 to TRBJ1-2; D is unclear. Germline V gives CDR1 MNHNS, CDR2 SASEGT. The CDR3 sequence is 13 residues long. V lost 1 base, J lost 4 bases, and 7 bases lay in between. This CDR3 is CASSEGLSYGYTF. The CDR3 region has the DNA TGTGCCAGCAGTGAAGGACTAAGCTATGGCTACACCTTC.

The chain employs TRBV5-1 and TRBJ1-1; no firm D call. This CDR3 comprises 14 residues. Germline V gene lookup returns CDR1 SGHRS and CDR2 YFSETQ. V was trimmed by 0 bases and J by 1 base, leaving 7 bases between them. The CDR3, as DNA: TGCGCCAGCAGCTTGGATAAGCCGAACACTGAAGCTTTCTTT. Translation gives CASSLDKPNTEAFF. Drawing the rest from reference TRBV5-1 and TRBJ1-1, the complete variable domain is KAGVTQTPRYLIKTRGQQVTLSCSPISGHRSVSWYQQTPGQGLQFLFEYFSETQRNKGNFPGRFSGRQFSNSRSEMNVSTLELGDSALYLCASSLDKPNTEAFFGQGTRLTVV.

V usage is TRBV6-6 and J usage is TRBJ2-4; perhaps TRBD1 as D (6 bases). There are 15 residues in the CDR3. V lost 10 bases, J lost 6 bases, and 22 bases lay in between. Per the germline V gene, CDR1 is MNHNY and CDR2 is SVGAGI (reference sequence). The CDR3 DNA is TGTGCCATCGGAAAGGCAACAGGGTCTGGAAACATTCAGTACTTC. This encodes CAIGKATGSGNIQYF.

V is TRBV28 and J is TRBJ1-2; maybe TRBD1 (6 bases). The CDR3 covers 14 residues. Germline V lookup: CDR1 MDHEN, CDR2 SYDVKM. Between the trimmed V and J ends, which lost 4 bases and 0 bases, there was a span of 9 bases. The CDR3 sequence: CASSSGTSNYGYTF. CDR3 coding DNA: TGTGCCAGCAGTTCCGGGACATCTAACTATGGCTACACCTTC.

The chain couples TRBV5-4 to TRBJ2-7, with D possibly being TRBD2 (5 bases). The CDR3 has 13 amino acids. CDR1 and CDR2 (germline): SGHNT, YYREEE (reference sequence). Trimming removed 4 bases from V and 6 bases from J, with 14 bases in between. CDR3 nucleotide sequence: TGTGCCAGCAGCACGAAACTGGCGGGCGAGCAGTACTTC. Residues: CASSTKLAGEQYF. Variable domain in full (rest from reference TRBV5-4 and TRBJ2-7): ETGVTQSPTHLIKTRGQQVTLRCSSQSGHNTVSWYQQALGQGPQFIFQYYREEENGRGNFPPRFSGLQFPNYSSELNVNALELDDSALYLCASSTKLAGEQYFGPGTRLTVT.

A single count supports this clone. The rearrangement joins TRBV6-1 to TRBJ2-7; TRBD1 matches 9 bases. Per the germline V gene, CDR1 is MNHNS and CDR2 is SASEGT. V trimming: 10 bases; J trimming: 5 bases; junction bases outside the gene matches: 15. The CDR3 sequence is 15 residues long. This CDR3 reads CATDRSGQGGNEQYF. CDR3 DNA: TGTGCCACCGACCGTTCGGGACAGGGAGGGAACGAGCAGTACTTC.

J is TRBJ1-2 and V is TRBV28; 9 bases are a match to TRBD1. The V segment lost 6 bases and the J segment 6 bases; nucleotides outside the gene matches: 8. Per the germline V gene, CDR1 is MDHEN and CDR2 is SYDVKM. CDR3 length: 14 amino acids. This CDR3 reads CASSIKTGGHGYTF. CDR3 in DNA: TGTGCCAGCAGCATTAAGACAGGGGGGCATGGCTACACCTTC.

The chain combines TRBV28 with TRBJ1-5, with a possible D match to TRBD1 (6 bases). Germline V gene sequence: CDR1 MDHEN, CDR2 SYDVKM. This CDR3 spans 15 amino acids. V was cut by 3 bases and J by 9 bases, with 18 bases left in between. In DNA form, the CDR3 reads TGTGCCAGCAGTTTCCCCGACGGGGGGCTACGGCCCCAGCATTTT. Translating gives CASSFPDGGLRPQHF.

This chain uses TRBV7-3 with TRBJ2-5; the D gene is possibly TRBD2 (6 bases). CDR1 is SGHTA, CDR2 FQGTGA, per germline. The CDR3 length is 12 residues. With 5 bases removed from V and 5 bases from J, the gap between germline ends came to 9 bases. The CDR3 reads CASSQGGETQYF. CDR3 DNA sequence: TGTGCCAGCAGCCAGGGAGGTGAGACCCAGTACTTC.

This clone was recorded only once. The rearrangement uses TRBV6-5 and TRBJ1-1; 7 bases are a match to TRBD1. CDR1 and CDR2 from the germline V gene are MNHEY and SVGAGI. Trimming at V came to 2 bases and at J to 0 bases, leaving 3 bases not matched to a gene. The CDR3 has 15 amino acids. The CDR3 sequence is CASSYQGQMNTEAFF. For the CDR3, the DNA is TGTGCCAGCAGTTACCAGGGACAGATGAACACTGAAGCTTTCTTT.

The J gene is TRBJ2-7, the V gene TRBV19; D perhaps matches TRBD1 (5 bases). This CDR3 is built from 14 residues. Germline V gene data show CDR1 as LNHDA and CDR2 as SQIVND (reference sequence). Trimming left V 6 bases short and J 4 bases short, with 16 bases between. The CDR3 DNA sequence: TGTGCCAGTAGCTATTTCTGGGGCAGTTACGAGCAGTACTTC. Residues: CASSYFWGSYEQYF. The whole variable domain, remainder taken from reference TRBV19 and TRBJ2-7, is DGGITQSPKYLFRKEGQNVTLSCEQNLNHDAMYWYRQDPGQGLRLIYYSQIVNDFQKGDIAEGYSVSREKKESFPLTVTSAQKNPTAFYLCASSYFWGSYEQYFGPGTRLTVT.

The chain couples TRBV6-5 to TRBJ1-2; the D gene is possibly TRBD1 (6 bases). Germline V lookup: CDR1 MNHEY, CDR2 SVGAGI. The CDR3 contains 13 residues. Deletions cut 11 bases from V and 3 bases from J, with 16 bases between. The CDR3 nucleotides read TGTGCCTCTCGGGGGGGGGCTGACTATGGCTACACCTTC. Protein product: CASRGGADYGYTF.

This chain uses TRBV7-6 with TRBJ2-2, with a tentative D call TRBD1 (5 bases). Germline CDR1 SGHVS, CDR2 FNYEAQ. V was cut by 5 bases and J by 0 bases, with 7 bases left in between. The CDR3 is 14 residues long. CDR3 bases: TGTGCCAGCAGCCCGGACACGAACACCGGGGAGCTGTTTTTT. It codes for CASSPDTNTGELFF.

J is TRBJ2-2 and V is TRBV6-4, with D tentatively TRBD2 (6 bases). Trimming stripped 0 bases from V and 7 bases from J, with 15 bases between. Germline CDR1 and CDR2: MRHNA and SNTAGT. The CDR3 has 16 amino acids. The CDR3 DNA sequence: TGTGCCAGCAGTGACTCGGCGGGGACCTCAGGCGGGGAGCTGTTTTTT. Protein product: CASSDSAGTSGGELFF.

In nucleotides, the CDR3 is TGTGCCAGCAGCCAAGATTGGTTCTCGGATACGCAGTATTTT. Protein sequence: CASSQDWFSDTQYF. The chain joins TRBV4-2 to TRBJ2-3; no reliable D call. V dropped 0 bases and J dropped 6 bases, with 10 bases sitting between them. The CDR3 length is 14 residues. Germline CDR1 reads LGHNA; CDR2 reads YNFKEQ.

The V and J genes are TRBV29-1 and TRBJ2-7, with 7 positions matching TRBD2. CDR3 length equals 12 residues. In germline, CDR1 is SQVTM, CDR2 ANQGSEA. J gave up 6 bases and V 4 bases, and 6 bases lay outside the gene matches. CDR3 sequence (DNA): TGCAGCGTTGGGATAGGGAGGGGCGAGCAGTACTTC. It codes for CSVGIGRGEQYF.

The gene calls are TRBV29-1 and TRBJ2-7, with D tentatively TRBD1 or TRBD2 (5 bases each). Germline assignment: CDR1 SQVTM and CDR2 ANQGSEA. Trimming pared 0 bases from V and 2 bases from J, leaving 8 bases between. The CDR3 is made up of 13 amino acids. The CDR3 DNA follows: TGCAGCGTTGAAGAAGGGACGGCCTACGAGCAGTACTTC. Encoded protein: CSVEEGTAYEQYF.

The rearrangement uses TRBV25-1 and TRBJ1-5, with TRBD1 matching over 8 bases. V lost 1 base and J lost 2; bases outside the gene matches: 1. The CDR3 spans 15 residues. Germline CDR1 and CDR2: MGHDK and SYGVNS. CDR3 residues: CASSESGQGNQPQHF. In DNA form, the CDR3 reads TGTGCCAGCAGTGAATCGGGACAGGGCAATCAGCCCCAGCATTTT.

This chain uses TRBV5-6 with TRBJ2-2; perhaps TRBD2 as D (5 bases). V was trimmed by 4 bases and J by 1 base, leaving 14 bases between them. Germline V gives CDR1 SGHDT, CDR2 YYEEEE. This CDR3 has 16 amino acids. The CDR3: CASSLPRGLNTGELFF. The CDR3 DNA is TGTGCCAGCAGCCTTCCACGCGGGCTGAACACCGGGGAGCTGTTTTTT.

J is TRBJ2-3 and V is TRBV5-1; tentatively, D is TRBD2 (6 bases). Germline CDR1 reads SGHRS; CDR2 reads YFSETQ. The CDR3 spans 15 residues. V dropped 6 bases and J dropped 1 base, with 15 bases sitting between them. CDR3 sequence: CASKSWWGGTDTQYF. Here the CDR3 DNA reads TGCGCCAGCAAATCATGGTGGGGGGGCACAGATACGCAGTATTTT.

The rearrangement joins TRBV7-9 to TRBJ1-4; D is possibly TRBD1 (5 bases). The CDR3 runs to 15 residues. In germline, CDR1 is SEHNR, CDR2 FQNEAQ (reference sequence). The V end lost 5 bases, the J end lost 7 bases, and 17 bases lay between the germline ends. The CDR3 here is CASSPTTGGGEKLFF. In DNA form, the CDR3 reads TGTGCCAGCAGCCCGACCACCGGGGGAGGTGAAAAACTGTTTTTT.

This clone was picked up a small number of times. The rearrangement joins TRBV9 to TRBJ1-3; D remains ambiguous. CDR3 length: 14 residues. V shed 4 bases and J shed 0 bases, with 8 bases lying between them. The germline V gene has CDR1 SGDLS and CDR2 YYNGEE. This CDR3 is CASSPQSSGNTIYF. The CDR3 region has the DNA TGTGCCAGCAGCCCTCAAAGCTCTGGAAACACCATATATTTT.

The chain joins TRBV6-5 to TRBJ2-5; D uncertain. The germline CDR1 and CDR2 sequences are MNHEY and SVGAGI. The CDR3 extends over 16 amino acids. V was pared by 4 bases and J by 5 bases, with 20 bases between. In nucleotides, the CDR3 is TGTGCCAGCAGTTTCTCAAAGGGATTAATTTTGGAGACCCAGTACTTC. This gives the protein CASSFSKGLILETQYF.